This T cell receptor (beta chain) was obtained from a study of OX40 agonist ivuxolimab in advanced cancers. With respect to the entire study: Ivuxolimab was an agonistic, fully human IgG2 monoclonal antibody directed against OX40 (CD134), a costimulatory receptor. Intravenous ivuxolimab was administered to patients every 2 weeks at six dose levels: 0.01, 0.1, 0.3, 1.5, 3 and 10 mg/kg. Of the approximately 54 patients in dose escalation, 19 had hepatocellular carcinoma, some 15 had melanoma, 9 had renal cell carcinoma and 9 had head and neck cancer. A male proportion of almost 85% and a mean age of approximately 55 years, ranging from 23 to 79, were recorded for the dose-escalation cohort. Prior anti-PD-1, anti-PD-L1 or anti-CTLA-4 therapy was permitted, and approximately 40% of dose-escalation patients had received checkpoint inhibitors. Partial responses occurred in three dose-escalation patients, of whom one had hepatocellular carcinoma and two had cutaneous melanoma. Peripheral TCRbeta sequencing aimed to test whether ivuxolimab altered TCR sequence diversity and caused clonal T-cell expansion. The paper covers the monotherapy dose-escalation part of the phase I ivuxolimab trial, which included N of about 56 patients. The investigation overall reported the following: After ivuxolimab, expanded clones were on average more numerous among CD8+ T cells than among CD4+ T cells. Clonal expansion of both CD4+ and CD8+ blood T cells was observed from baseline to week 6 at doses 0.1 to 3.0 mg/kg. In the 0.1-3.0 mg/kg groups, partial responders had among the lowest normalized peripheral clonal expansion, particularly in CD8+ T cells. Low levels of normalized T-cell clonal expansion were also seen in some nonresponding patients. The antigen specificity of the clonally expanded peripheral T cells was not determined.

The junction shows trimming of 2 bases on V and 2 bases on J, plus 13 bases between the germline ends. Via the germline V gene, CDR1 is MNHNS and CDR2 SASEGT. From its cysteine to its phenylalanine, the CDR3 spans 16 amino acids. Left in the record is the CDR3 DNA by itself, 48 bases read in frame from the first base. The trial excluded patients who had a history of autoimmune disease or were on systemic immunosuppression. Peripheral blood for TCR sequencing was drawn from every dose cohort at baseline, at cycle 4 day 1 and at cycle 7 day 1. The samples were drawn from a first-in-human, open-label, multicenter phase I dose-escalation trial of ivuxolimab. Adults with locally advanced or metastatic head and neck squamous cell, hepatocellular, melanoma or renal cell carcinoma were enrolled in the trial. CD4+ and CD8+ T cells were sorted separately from peripheral blood before TCR sequencing. To sequence the TCRbeta CDR3 region, genomic DNA was isolated from the sorted cells. TCRbeta CDR3 regions were sequenced using the immunoSEQ Assay. Here the immuneACCESS table is served through TCRdb, limited to in-frame sequences with V and J called. Missing clones are a known gap in these copies; in checked studies unresolved V genes cover under half, and the rest lacks a known reason. Counted in this sample were about 83,000 clones; approximately 90% of them appeared once. The biggest ten clones account for less than 0.55% of the sample.

Turning to this clone: Its antigen target is currently unknown. Per-nucleotide qualities are absent, and no much larger clonotype sits a single base away.

This specimen was CD4+ or CD8+ T cells sorted from blood, taken in a trial of the OX40 agonist ivuxolimab. The rearranged chain carries TRBV6-1 and TRBJ1-3; no confident D gene assignment can be made. This clonotype was obtained from an adult with an advanced solid tumor such as melanoma, head and neck, liver or kidney cancer. The sequence in DNA is TGTGCCAGCAGTGAATTGACGGGCGGAGCTGGAAACACCATATATTTT. This yields the protein CASSELTGGAGNTIYF.